Detailed here is one T cell receptor beta chain. The J segment lost 6 bases and the V segment lost 3 bases, leaving 8 bases of the junction unmatched. Germline CDR1 reads DFQATT; CDR2 reads SNEGSKA (reference sequence). This CDR3 region has 14 residues. The entry originates in a study of control samples from healthy donors and cancer patients. Sequencing used immunoSEQ multiplex PCR; TCRdb keeps in-frame clones, though not all of them. The sample includes about 140,000 clones, about 90% seen only once; the top ten take more than 6.5%. Material: blood. V is TRBV20-1 and J is TRBJ2-1, with 7 bases lining up with TRBD1. The clonotype originates from a young man in good health. DNA of the CDR3: TGCAGTGCTAGTCGGGACAGTTTCACCAATGAGCAGTTCTTC. Translation: CSASRDSFTNEQFF.